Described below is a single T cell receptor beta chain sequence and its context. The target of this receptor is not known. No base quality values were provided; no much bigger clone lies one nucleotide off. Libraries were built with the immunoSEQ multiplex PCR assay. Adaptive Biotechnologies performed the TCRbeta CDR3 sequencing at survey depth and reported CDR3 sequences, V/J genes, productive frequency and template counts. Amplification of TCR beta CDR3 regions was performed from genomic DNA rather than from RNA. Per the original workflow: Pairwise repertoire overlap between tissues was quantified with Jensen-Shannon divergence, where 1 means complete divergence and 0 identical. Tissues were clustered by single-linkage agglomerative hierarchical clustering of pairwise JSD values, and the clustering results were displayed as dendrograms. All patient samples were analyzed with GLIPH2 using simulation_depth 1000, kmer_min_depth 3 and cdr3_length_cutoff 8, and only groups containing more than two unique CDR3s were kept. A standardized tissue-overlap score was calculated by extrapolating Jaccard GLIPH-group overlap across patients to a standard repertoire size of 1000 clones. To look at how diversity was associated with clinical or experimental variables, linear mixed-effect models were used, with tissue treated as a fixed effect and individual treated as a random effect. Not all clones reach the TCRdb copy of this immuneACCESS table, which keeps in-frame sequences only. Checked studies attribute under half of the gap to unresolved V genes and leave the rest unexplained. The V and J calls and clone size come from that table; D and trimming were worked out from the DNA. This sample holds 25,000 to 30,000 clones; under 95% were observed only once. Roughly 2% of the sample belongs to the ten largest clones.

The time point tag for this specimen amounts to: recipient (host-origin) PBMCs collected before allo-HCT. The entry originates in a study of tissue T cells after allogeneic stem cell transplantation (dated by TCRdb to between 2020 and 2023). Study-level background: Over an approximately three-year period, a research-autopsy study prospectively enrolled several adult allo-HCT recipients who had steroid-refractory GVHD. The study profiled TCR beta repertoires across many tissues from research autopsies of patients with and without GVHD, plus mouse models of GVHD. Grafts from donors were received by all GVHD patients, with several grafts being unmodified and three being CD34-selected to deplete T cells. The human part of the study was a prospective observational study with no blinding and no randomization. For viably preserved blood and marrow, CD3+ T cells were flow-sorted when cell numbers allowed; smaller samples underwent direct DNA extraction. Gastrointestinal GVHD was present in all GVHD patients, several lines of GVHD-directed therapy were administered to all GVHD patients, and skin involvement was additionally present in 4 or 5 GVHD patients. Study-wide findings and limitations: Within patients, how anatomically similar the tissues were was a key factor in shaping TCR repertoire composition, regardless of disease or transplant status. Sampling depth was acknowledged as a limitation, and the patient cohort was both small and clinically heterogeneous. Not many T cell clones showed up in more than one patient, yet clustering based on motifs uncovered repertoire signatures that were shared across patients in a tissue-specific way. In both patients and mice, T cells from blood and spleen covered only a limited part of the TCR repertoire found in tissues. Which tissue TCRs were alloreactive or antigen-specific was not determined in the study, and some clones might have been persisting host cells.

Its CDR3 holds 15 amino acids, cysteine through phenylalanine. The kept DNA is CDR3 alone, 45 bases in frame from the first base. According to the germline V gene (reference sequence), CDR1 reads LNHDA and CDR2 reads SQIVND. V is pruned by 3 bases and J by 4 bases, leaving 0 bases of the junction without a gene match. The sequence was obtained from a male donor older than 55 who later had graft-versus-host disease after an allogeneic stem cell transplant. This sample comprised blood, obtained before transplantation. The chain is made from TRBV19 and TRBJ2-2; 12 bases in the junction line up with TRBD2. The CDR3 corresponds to CASSMTSGGTGELFF. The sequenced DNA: TGTGCCAGTAGTATGACTAGCGGGGGCACCGGGGAGCTGTTTTTT.